This T cell receptor (beta chain) was recovered during a study of graft-versus-host responses after intestinal transplantation. The data were produced by immunoSEQ multiplex PCR, yet TCRdb's version contains in-frame clones alone and is incomplete. The sample lists about 150,000 clones; 85% to 95% were seen once. This clone was detected only once. The target antigen is unknown. From germline, CDR1 is SGHNT and CDR2 YYREEE (reference sequence). The germline V and J ends were trimmed by 5 bases and 2 bases, with 13 bases remaining between them. This CDR3 has 14 residues. This clonotype originated in a human donor who received an intestinal transplant. The specimen was unstimulated CD4+ T cells sorted from spleen or lymph node cells, collected before intestinal transplant. The rearrangement links TRBV5-4 to TRBJ1-2; D possibly corresponds to TRBD1 (6 bases). The CDR3 DNA sequence: TGTGCCAGCAGGAAGCCGGGACAAAACTATGGCTACACCTTC. Encoded protein: CASRKPGQNYGYTF.